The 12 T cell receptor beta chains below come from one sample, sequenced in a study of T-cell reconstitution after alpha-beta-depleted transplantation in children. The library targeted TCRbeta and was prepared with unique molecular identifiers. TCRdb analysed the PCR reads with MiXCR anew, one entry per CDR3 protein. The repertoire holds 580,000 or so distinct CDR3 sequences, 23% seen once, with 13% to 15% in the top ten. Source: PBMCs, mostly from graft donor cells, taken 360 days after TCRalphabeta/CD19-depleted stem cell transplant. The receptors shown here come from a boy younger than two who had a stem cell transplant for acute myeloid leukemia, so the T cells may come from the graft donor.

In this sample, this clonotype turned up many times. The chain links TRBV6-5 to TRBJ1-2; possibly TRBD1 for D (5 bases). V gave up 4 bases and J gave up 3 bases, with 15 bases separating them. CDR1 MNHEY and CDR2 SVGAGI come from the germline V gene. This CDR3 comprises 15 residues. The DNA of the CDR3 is TGTGCCAGCAGTTTGGGCTGGGGAGGGGACTATGGCTACACCTTC. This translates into CASSLGWGGDYGYTF.

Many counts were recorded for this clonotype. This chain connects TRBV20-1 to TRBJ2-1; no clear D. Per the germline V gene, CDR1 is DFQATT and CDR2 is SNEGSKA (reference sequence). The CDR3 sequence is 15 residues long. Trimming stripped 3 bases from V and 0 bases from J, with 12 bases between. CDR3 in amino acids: CSARLLAVSYNEQFF. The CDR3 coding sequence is TGCAGTGCTAGGCTTCTTGCAGTCTCCTACAATGAGCAGTTCTTC.

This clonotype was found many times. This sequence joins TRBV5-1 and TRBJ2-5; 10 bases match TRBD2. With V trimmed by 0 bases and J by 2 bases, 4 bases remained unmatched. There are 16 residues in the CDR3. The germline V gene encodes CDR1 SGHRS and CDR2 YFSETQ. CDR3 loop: CASSLVPSGGQETQYF. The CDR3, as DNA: TGCGCCAGCAGCTTGGTGCCTAGCGGGGGTCAAGAGACCCAGTACTTC. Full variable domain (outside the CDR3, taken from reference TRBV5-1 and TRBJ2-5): KAGVTQTPRYLIKTRGQQVTLSCSPISGHRSVSWYQQTPGQGLQFLFEYFSETQRNKGNFPGRFSGRQFSNSRSEMNVSTLELGDSALYLCASSLVPSGGQETQYFGPGTRLLVL.

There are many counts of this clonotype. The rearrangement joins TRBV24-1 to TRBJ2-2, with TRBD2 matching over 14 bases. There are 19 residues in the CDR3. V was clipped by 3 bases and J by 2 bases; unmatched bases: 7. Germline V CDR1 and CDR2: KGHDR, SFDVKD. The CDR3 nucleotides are TGTGCCACCAGTGATCCCGGGACTAGCGGGGGCCTAAACACCGGGGAGCTGTTTTTT. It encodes CATSDPGTSGGLNTGELFF.

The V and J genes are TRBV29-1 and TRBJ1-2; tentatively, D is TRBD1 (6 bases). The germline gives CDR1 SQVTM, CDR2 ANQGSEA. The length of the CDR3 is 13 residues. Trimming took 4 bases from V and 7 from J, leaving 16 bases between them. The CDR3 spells CSVGLTGIFGYTF. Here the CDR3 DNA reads TGCAGCGTTGGCCTTACAGGGATTTTTGGCTACACCTTC.

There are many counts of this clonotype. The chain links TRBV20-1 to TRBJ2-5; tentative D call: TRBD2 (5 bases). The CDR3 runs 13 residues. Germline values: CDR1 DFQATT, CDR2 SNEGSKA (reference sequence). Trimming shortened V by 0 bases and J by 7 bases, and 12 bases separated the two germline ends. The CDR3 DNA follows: TGCAGTGCTAGAGAGCAGTTAGGAGGGACCCAGTACTTC. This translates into CSAREQLGGTQYF.

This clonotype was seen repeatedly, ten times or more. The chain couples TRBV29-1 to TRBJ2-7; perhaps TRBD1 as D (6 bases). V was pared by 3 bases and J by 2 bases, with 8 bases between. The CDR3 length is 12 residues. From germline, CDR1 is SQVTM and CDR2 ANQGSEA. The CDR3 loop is CSVEGATYEQYF. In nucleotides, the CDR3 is TGCAGCGTTGAGGGGGCTACCTACGAGCAGTACTTC.

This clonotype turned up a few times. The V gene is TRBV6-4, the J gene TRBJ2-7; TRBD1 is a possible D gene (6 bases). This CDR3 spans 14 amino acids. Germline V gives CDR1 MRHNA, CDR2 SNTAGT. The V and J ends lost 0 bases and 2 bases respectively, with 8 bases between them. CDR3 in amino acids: CASSDSRTAYEQYF. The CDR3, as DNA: TGTGCCAGCAGTGACTCAAGGACAGCCTACGAGCAGTACTTC.

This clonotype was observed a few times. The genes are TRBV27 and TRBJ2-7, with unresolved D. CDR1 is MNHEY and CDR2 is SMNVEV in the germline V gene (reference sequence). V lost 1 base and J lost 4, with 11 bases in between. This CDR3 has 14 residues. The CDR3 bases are TGTGCCAGCAGTTTATTCATTGACGGTTACGAGCAGTACTTC. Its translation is CASSLFIDGYEQYF.

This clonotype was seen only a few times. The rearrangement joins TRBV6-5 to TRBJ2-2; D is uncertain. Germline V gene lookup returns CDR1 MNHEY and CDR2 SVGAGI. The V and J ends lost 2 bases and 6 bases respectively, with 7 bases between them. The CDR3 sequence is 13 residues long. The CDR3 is CASSYELAGELFF. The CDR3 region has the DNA TGTGCCAGCAGTTACGAATTGGCCGGGGAGCTGTTTTTT.

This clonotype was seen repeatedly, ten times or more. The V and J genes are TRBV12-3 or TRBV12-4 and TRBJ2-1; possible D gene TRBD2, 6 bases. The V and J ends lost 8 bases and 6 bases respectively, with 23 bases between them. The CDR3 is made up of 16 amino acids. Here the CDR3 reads CASRRVVGGILNEQFF. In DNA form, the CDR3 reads TGTGCCAGCCGCCGGGTGGTGGGGGGTATCCTCAATGAGCAGTTCTTC.

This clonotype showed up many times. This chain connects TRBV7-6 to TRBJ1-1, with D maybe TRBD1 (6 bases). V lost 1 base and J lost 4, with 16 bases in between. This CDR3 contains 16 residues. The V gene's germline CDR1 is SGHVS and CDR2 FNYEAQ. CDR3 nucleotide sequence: TGTGCCAGCAGCTTAGGGTCCTCGGGGGCGGGCACTGAAGCTTTCTTT. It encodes CASSLGSSGAGTEAFF.